These T cell receptor beta chains were read from a single sample in a study of OX40 agonist ivuxolimab in advanced cancers. The table came from immunoSEQ multiplex PCR; TCRdb's copy has only in-frame clones and leaves some out. The data show 150,000 to 180,000 clones, under 95% seen once. Material: CD4+ or CD8+ T cells sorted from blood, obtained in a trial of the OX40 agonist ivuxolimab. The receptors stem from an adult with an advanced solid tumor such as melanoma, head and neck, liver or kidney cancer. CDR3s include the opening cysteine and the closing phenylalanine or tryptophan. Each record gives: J gene, V gene, CDR3 protein.

j_gene: TRBJ2-3; v_gene: TRBV4-2; CDR3aa: CASSQEREGRDTQYF
j_gene: TRBJ2-3; v_gene: TRBV5-1; CDR3aa: CASAFGGSSTDTQYF
j_gene: TRBJ1-1; v_gene: TRBV28; CDR3aa: CASRPSGTANTEAFF
j_gene: TRBJ2-7; v_gene: TRBV9; CDR3aa: CASSVTVAGGEQYF
j_gene: TRBJ1-1; v_gene: TRBV7-2; CDR3aa: CASSSPPSDRGNTEAFF
j_gene: TRBJ2-1; v_gene: TRBV5-1; CDR3aa: CASSVTGDEQFF
j_gene: TRBJ2-1; v_gene: TRBV2; CDR3aa: CASTAQRPHNEQFF
j_gene: TRBJ1-2; v_gene: TRBV11-1; CDR3aa: CASSSWGETNYGYTF
j_gene: TRBJ2-6; v_gene: TRBV30; CDR3aa: CAWSVLGQGRGGANVLTF
j_gene: TRBJ2-2; v_gene: TRBV27; CDR3aa: CASRILMDGGNTGELFF
j_gene: TRBJ2-5; v_gene: TRBV2; CDR3aa: CASVVREGLGETQYF
j_gene: TRBJ2-2; v_gene: TRBV5-1; CDR3aa: CASSSTGTTNTGELFF
j_gene: TRBJ1-1; v_gene: TRBV7-3; CDR3aa: CASSLRGRDRNTEAFF
j_gene: TRBJ2-1; v_gene: TRBV30; CDR3aa: CAWSQAGGNEQFF
j_gene: TRBJ1-2; v_gene: TRBV11-2; CDR3aa: CASSPQGALYGYTF
j_gene: TRBJ2-5; v_gene: TRBV19; CDR3aa: CASRRGIQETQYF
j_gene: TRBJ2-7; v_gene: TRBV28; CDR3aa: CASSLGPRYEQYF
j_gene: TRBJ1-2; v_gene: TRBV5-1; CDR3aa: CASSLASGPHGYTF
j_gene: TRBJ2-3; v_gene: TRBV11-2; CDR3aa: CASSFDFSLGTDTQYF
j_gene: TRBJ1-1; v_gene: TRBV4-1; CDR3aa: CASSQDKGPAEAFF
j_gene: TRBJ1-6; v_gene: TRBV7-9; CDR3aa: CASNTYMGNNSPLHF
j_gene: TRBJ1-3; v_gene: TRBV10-3; CDR3aa: CASSRGSGNTIYF
j_gene: TRBJ2-5; v_gene: TRBV5-1; CDR3aa: CASSLDKRETQYF
j_gene: TRBJ1-1; v_gene: TRBV5-4; CDR3aa: CASSRPTGANTEAFF
j_gene: TRBJ2-7; v_gene: TRBV15; CDR3aa: CATSRDSNYEQYF
j_gene: TRBJ1-1; v_gene: TRBV30; CDR3aa: CAWSALSPNTEAFF
j_gene: TRBJ2-7; v_gene: TRBV5-6; CDR3aa: CASSDDRGRGEQYF
j_gene: TRBJ1-3; v_gene: TRBV6-6; CDR3aa: CASSYSSGTWNTIYF
j_gene: TRBJ1-6; v_gene: TRBV4-3; CDR3aa: CASSQGPAYNSPLHF
j_gene: TRBJ2-1; v_gene: TRBV11-3; CDR3aa: CASSLGRDNEQFF
j_gene: TRBJ2-2; v_gene: TRBV9; CDR3aa: CASSVRLTENTGELFF
j_gene: TRBJ2-1; v_gene: TRBV9; CDR3aa: CASSPTSGSINEQFF
j_gene: TRBJ2-1; v_gene: TRBV7-9; CDR3aa: CASSSTTDWTSLQFF
j_gene: TRBJ2-3; v_gene: TRBV2; CDR3aa: CASSVGLAGGAITDTQYF
j_gene: TRBJ2-7; v_gene: TRBV28; CDR3aa: CASSFPASGIHEQYF
j_gene: TRBJ2-2; v_gene: TRBV10-1; CDR3aa: CASSEAHMGGTGELFF
j_gene: TRBJ1-5; v_gene: TRBV30; CDR3aa: CAWSVRNNQPQHF
j_gene: TRBJ2-7; v_gene: TRBV7-2; CDR3aa: CASSLVSGGNSYEQYF
j_gene: TRBJ2-1; v_gene: TRBV6-5; CDR3aa: CASSTGTGWNEQFF
j_gene: TRBJ1-4; v_gene: TRBV15; CDR3aa: CATSGATNEKLFF
j_gene: TRBJ1-6; v_gene: TRBV6-6; CDR3aa: CASSYFGTGRSPLHF
j_gene: TRBJ1-2; v_gene: TRBV5-5; CDR3aa: CASSSGGNYGYTF
j_gene: TRBJ1-6; v_gene: TRBV27; CDR3aa: CASRRGTGDNSPLHF
j_gene: TRBJ2-2; v_gene: TRBV7-2; CDR3aa: CASSSGPPEELFF
j_gene: TRBJ2-7; v_gene: TRBV7-2; CDR3aa: CASSLRRQGSSYEQYF
j_gene: TRBJ2-1; v_gene: TRBV2; CDR3aa: CASSGVLAAYNEQFF
j_gene: TRBJ2-1; v_gene: TRBV11-2; CDR3aa: CASSWGLAERDEQFF
j_gene: TRBJ1-1; v_gene: TRBV9; CDR3aa: CASSVNTEAFF
j_gene: TRBJ2-3; v_gene: TRBV10-1; CDR3aa: CASSQTSKTSTDTQYF
j_gene: TRBJ2-1; v_gene: TRBV5-6; CDR3aa: CASSLVAYPGLVNDEQFF
j_gene: TRBJ1-1; v_gene: TRBV7-9; CDR3aa: CASSGGEKNTEAFF